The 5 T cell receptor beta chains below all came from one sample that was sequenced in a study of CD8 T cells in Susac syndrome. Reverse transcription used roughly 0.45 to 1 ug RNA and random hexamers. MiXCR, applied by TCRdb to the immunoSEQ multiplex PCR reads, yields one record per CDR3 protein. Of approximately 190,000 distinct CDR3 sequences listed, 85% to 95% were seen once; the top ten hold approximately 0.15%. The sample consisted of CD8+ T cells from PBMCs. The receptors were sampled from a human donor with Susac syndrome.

CDR3 DNA: TGTGCCAGCAGCTTCGCCGGGACAGAAAGCTACAATGAGCAGTTCTTC. Translating it yields CASSFAGTESYNEQFF. This chain uses TRBV7-3 with TRBJ2-1, with TRBD1 identical over 7 bases. Germline trimming cut 3 bases from V and 3 bases from J; bases unmatched to any gene: 8. CDR1 is SGHTA and CDR2 is FQGTGA in the germline V gene. CDR3 size: 16 residues.

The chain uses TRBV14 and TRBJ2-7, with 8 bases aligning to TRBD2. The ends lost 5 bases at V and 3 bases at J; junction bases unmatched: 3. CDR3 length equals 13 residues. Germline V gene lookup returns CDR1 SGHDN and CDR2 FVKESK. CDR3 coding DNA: TGTGCCAGCAGCAGCGGGAGTCTCTACGAGCAGTACTTC. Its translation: CASSSGSLYEQYF.

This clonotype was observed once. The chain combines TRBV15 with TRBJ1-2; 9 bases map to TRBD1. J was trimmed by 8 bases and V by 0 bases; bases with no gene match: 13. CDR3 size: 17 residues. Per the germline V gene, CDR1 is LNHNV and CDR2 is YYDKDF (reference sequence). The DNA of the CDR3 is TGTGCCACCAGCAGAGATGCCCCGGGACAGGGAGTTGGGGGCTACACCTTC. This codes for CATSRDAPGQGVGGYTF.

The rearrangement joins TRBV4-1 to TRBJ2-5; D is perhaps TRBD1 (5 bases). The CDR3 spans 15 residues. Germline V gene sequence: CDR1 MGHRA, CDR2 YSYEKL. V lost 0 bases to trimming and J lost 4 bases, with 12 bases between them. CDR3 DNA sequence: TGCGCCAGCAGCCAAGATGTCTGGGGCGCAGAGACCCAGTACTTC. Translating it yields CASSQDVWGAETQYF.

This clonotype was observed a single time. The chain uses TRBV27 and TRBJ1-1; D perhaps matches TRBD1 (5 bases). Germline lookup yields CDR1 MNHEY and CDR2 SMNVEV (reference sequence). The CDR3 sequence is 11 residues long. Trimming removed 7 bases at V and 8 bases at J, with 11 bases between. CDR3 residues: CASTGGAEAFF. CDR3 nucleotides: TGTGCCAGCACCGGGGGTGCGGAAGCTTTCTTT.